One and the same sample provided the 2 T cell receptor beta chains below, sequenced in a study of T cell repertoires and Cas9 in healthy adults. Produced via immunoSEQ multiplex PCR; TCRdb's table is partial and in-frame only. The table lists about 14,000 clones, 75% to 90% of them singletons. The specimen was Tregs (CD4+, CD25+, CD127-, CD137-, CD154-) from PBMCs; culture status not recorded. The receptors originated from a human donor in good health.

The chain links TRBV11-1 to TRBJ1-1, with 10 nucleotides matching TRBD1. The germline gives CDR1 SGHAT, CDR2 FQDESV (reference sequence). Germline trimming cut 8 bases from V and 12 bases from J; bases unmatched to any gene: 6. The CDR3 totals 11 residues. DNA for the CDR3: TGTGCCAGCCGCGACAGGGGGCGAACTTTCTTT. Protein sequence: CASRDRGRTFF.

This rearrangement joins TRBV6-6 to TRBJ1-3, with D unclear. V gave up 0 bases and J gave up 10 bases, with 10 bases separating them. In germline, CDR1 is MNHNY, CDR2 SVGAGI (reference sequence). The CDR3 is 13 residues long. The CDR3, as DNA: TGTGCCAGCAGTTACTCGGTCCCGGGGACCATATATTTT. It yields the protein CASSYSVPGTIYF.